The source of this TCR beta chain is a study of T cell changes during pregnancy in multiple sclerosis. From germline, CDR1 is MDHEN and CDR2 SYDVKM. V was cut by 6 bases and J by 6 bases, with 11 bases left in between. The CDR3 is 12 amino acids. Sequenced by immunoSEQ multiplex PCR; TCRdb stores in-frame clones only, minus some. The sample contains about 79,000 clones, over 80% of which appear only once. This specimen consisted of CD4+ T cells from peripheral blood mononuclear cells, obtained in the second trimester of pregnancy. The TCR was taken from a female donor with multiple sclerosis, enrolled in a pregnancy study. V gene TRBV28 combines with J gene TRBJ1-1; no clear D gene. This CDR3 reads CASRFPGSEAFF. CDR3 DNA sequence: TGTGCCAGCAGATTCCCGGGGTCTGAAGCTTTCTTT.